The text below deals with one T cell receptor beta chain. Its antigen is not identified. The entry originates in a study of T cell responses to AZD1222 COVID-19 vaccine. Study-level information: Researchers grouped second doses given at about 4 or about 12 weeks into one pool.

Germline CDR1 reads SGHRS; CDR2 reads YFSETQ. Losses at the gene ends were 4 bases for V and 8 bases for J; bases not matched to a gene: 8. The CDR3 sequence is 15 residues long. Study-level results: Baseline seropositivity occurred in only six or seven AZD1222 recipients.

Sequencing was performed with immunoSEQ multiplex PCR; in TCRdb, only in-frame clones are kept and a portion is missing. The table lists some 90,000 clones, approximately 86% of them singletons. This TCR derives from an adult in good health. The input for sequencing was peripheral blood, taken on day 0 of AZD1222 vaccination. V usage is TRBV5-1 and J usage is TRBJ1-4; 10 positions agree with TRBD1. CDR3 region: CASSPLWTGGEKLFF. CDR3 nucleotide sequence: TGCGCCAGCAGCCCCCTTTGGACAGGGGGGGAAAAACTGTTTTTT.